This T cell receptor beta chain was recovered during a study of technical replicates of blood from a handful of donors. Germline values: CDR1 SGHRS, CDR2 YFSETQ. The CDR3 is made up of 18 amino acids. The V end was cut by 2 bases, the J end by 0 bases, with 19 bases between. The table came from immunoSEQ multiplex PCR; TCRdb's copy has only in-frame clones and leaves some out. The sample yields tens of thousands of clones, about 91% seen once. J is TRBJ2-3 and V is TRBV5-1; tentatively, D is TRBD1 (6 bases). The source material was T cells isolated from PBMCs. The clonotype comes from a human donor in good health. This chain's CDR3 is CASSFDSRQATSTDTQYF. DNA for the CDR3: TGCGCCAGCAGCTTCGACTCCCGACAGGCAACTAGCACAGATACGCAGTATTTT.